This passage covers 30 T cell receptor beta chains from one sample sequenced in a study of cytomegalovirus exposure and HLA in healthy donors. Profiling relied on immunoSEQ multiplex PCR, and the TCRdb table lists in-frame clones only, not all of them. The table has about 260,000 clones, roughly 91% seen once. Sequenced sample: PBMCs. All receptors come from a woman aged 25-40 years in good health and CMV-seronegative.

The chain recombines TRBV28 with TRBJ1-3; D remains ambiguous. Germline V lookup: CDR1 MDHEN, CDR2 SYDVKM. The CDR3 runs to 12 residues. V was shortened by 4 bases and J by 2 bases, with 3 bases between the two germline ends. The CDR3 region is CASSYPGNTIYF. In DNA form, the CDR3 reads TGTGCCAGCAGTTATCCTGGAAACACCATATATTTT.

The chain links TRBV29-1 to TRBJ2-3; D perhaps matches TRBD2 (5 bases). Germline V CDR1 and CDR2: SQVTM, ANQGSEA. V dropped 6 bases and J dropped 0 bases, with 10 bases sitting between them. The CDR3 is 13 residues long. The CDR3 bases are TGCAGCGTCAAGCGGACGAGCACAGATACGCAGTATTTT. Amino acids: CSVKRTSTDTQYF.

The chain combines TRBV27 with TRBJ2-5; D possibly corresponds to TRBD1 (7 bases). This CDR3 has 14 residues. Germline CDR1 MNHEY, CDR2 SMNVEV (reference sequence). Deletions cut 2 bases from V and 5 bases from J, with 12 bases between. The CDR3 reads CASSLMSGGETQYF. The CDR3 nucleotides are TGTGCCAGCAGTTTAATGTCAGGGGGGGAGACCCAGTACTTC.

V is TRBV30 and J is TRBJ2-3; no clear D. The germline V gene encodes CDR1 GTSNPN and CDR2 SVGIG (reference sequence). CDR3 length: 14 residues. Trimming took off 3 bases at V and 1 base at J, with 11 bases between the two ends. The CDR3 DNA is TGTGCCTGGAGCGCTGGAGTTGGCACAGATACGCAGTATTTT. Its protein is CAWSAGVGTDTQYF. The complete variable domain, with remaining parts taken from reference TRBV30 and TRBJ2-3, reads SQTIHQWPATLVQPVGSPLSLECTVEGTSNPNLYWYRQAAGRGLQLLFYSVGIGQISSEVPQNLSASRPQDRQFILSSKKLLLSDSGFYLCAWSAGVGTDTQYFGPGTRLTVL.

The rearrangement joins TRBV20-1 to TRBJ2-7; D is ambiguous. V lost 0 bases and J 6 bases, leaving 3 bases between the germline ends. The length of the CDR3 is 10 residues. Germline CDR1 DFQATT, CDR2 SNEGSKA (reference sequence). The CDR3 sequence is CSAREVEQYF. CDR3 nucleotide sequence: TGCAGTGCTAGAGAAGTCGAGCAGTACTTC.

V gene TRBV6-6 combines with J gene TRBJ2-5; 7 bases are a match to TRBD2. Per germline, CDR1 MNHNY and CDR2 SVGAGI (reference sequence). This CDR3 has 13 amino acids. V trimming: 10 bases; J trimming: 1 base; junction bases outside the gene matches: 6. The CDR3 DNA is TGTGCCACCGCGGGGGAGTTCCAAGAGACCCAGTACTTC. It encodes CATAGEFQETQYF.

The rearrangement joins TRBV4-3 to TRBJ2-1; no reliable D call. Trimming shortened V by 0 bases and J by 6 bases, and 9 bases separated the two germline ends. This CDR3 is 14 amino acids long. Germline V gives CDR1 LGHNA, CDR2 YSLEER. The chain's CDR3 is CASSQDLLPNEQFF. For the CDR3, the DNA is TGCGCCAGCAGCCAAGATCTGCTGCCCAATGAGCAGTTCTTC.

The chain recombines TRBV27 with TRBJ2-3, with 7 bases matching TRBD2. The CDR3 totals 19 residues. Per germline, CDR1 MNHEY and CDR2 SMNVEV (reference sequence). The V and J ends lost 0 bases and 1 base, in that order; junction bases with no gene match: 13. The CDR3 bases are TGTGCCAGCAGTTTATCCCGTAGCGGGCCTCTCTCGGGCACAGATACGCAGTATTTT. It codes for CASSLSRSGPLSGTDTQYF.

The chain links TRBV2 to TRBJ2-1, with TRBD2 identical over 11 bases. Germline V gene sequence: CDR1 SNHLY, CDR2 FYNNEI. This CDR3 comprises 18 residues. Trimming took 3 bases from V and 0 from J; bases not matched to a gene: 7. The DNA of the CDR3 is TGTGCCAGCAGTGAGTTAGGGACTAGCGGAAGCTCCTACAATGAGCAGTTCTTC. Translation gives CASSELGTSGSSYNEQFF.

This clone appeared once. The rearrangement uses TRBV6-6 and TRBJ1-3, with D perhaps TRBD1 (6 bases). The V end lost 8 bases, the J end lost 3 bases, and 17 bases lay between the germline ends. CDR1 MNHNY and CDR2 SVGAGI come from the germline V gene (reference sequence). The CDR3 is 15 residues long. CDR3 sequence: CASVRTAWGGNTIYF. Written as DNA, the CDR3 is TGTGCCAGCGTACGGACAGCTTGGGGTGGAAACACCATATATTTT.

The chain employs TRBV27 and TRBJ2-5; TRBD2 aligns across 11 bases. Losses at the gene ends were 4 bases for V and 1 base for J; bases not matched to a gene: 2. The CDR3 extends over 15 amino acids. The germline V gene encodes CDR1 MNHEY and CDR2 SMNVEV (reference sequence). Here the CDR3 DNA reads TGTGCCAGCAGTTCCGGGACTAGCGGCCAAGAGACCCAGTACTTC. Translating gives CASSSGTSGQETQYF.

The chain recombines TRBV2 with TRBJ2-5; 9 bases map to TRBD1. Per germline, CDR1 SNHLY and CDR2 FYNNEI. V was clipped by 2 bases and J by 4 bases; unmatched bases: 8. CDR3 size: 16 residues. The CDR3 bases are TGTGCCAGCAGTGAAAGCGGACAGGGGCTAGGAGAGACCCAGTACTTC. It yields the protein CASSESGQGLGETQYF.

V gene TRBV4-1 combines with J gene TRBJ2-7; D gene ambiguous. Germline V gene sequence: CDR1 MGHRA, CDR2 YSYEKL. The CDR3 has 14 residues. Trimming pared 1 base from V and 4 bases from J, leaving 11 bases between. The CDR3 is CASSQVPGVYEQYF. The DNA of the CDR3 is TGCGCCAGCAGCCAAGTACCGGGCGTATACGAGCAGTACTTC.

This clone was seen just once. The rearrangement links TRBV7-6 to TRBJ2-3; D gene uncertain. The length of the CDR3 is 17 residues. Trimming pared 4 bases from V and 1 base from J, leaving 18 bases between. Per germline, CDR1 SGHVS and CDR2 FNYEAQ. CDR3 nucleotides: TGTGCCAGCAGCTCCGCCTGGTGGGCAAATGGCACAGATACGCAGTATTTT. It is translated as CASSSAWWANGTDTQYF.

This clone was recorded at least ten times. V gene TRBV6-4 combines with J gene TRBJ2-2, with 8 bases lining up with TRBD2. Germline V gene data show CDR1 as MRHNA and CDR2 as SNTAGT. CDR3 length: 14 amino acids. The ends lost 4 bases at V and 4 bases at J; junction bases unmatched: 2. CDR3 coding DNA: TGTGCCAGCAGTGCGGGAGGGCCCACCGGGGAGCTGTTTTTT. Protein: CASSAGGPTGELFF.

The chain joins TRBV5-6 to TRBJ2-5; D remains unclear. V lost 4 bases to trimming and J lost 5 bases, with 6 bases between them. Per germline, CDR1 SGHDT and CDR2 YYEEEE. The CDR3 sequence is 11 residues long. The CDR3 sequence: CASSLLETQYF. In DNA form, the CDR3 reads TGTGCCAGCAGCCTCCTCGAGACCCAGTACTTC.

This clone was counted a few times. V gene TRBV4-2 combines with J gene TRBJ2-3; the D gene is possibly TRBD2 (5 bases). V was clipped by 0 bases and J by 1 base, with 11 bases between them. Germline lookup yields CDR1 LGHNA and CDR2 YNFKEQ. The CDR3 is 16 amino acids. CDR3 DNA sequence: TGTGCCAGCAGCCAAGAGACTACCCCCCGCACAGATACGCAGTATTTT. It encodes CASSQETTPRTDTQYF.

The chain recombines TRBV19 with TRBJ1-5; D is unclear. The germline gives CDR1 LNHDA, CDR2 SQIVND (reference sequence). This CDR3 contains 13 residues. V was pared by 3 bases and J by 6 bases, with 9 bases between. The CDR3: CASSIQRSQPQHF. In nucleotides, the CDR3 is TGTGCCAGTAGTATCCAAAGGAGTCAGCCCCAGCATTTT.

This clone was observed many times. The chain has TRBV11-2 and TRBJ2-7, with TRBD2 matching over 9 bases. The V segment lost 5 bases and the J segment 7 bases; nucleotides outside the gene matches: 12. Germline V gene lookup returns CDR1 SGHAT and CDR2 FQNNGV. CDR3 size: 15 residues. This chain's CDR3 is CASSPEGAGGGEQYF. The DNA for the CDR3 is TGTGCCAGCAGCCCGGAGGGAGCGGGAGGAGGGGAGCAGTACTTC.

The chain is built from TRBV5-1 and TRBJ2-6; D gene unclear. CDR1 SGHRS and CDR2 YFSETQ come from the germline V gene. V dropped 5 bases and J dropped 0 bases, with 12 bases sitting between them. The CDR3 sequence is 16 residues long. The CDR3 is CASSSTESSGANVLTF. The CDR3 nucleotides read TGCGCCAGCAGTTCAACGGAAAGCTCTGGGGCCAACGTCCTGACTTTC.

The chain joins TRBV6-5 to TRBJ2-3; D might be TRBD2 (6 bases). CDR1 is MNHEY and CDR2 is SVGAGI in the germline V gene. This CDR3 spans 15 amino acids. Trimming shortened V by 6 bases and J by 2 bases, and 15 bases separated the two germline ends. CDR3 residues: CASSPGGPPTDTQYF. The CDR3 DNA is TGTGCCAGCAGCCCCGGGGGTCCCCCCACAGATACGCAGTATTTT.

This rearrangement joins TRBV6-1 to TRBJ2-2; unclear D gene. This CDR3 is built from 14 residues. Germline assignment: CDR1 MNHNS and CDR2 SASEGT. V shed 4 bases and J shed 3 bases, with 9 bases lying between them. In nucleotides, the CDR3 is TGTGCCAGCAGTGTACGGCACCACACCGGGGAGCTGTTTTTT. Encoded protein: CASSVRHHTGELFF.

The V and J genes are TRBV29-1 and TRBJ2-1; 12 bases are a match to TRBD2. CDR1 is SQVTM, CDR2 ANQGSEA, per germline. The CDR3 is 15 amino acids. The junction had 8 bases not matched to a gene; V was cut back by 3 bases and J by 8 bases. CDR3 bases: TGCAGCGTTGAGTCCGGGACTAGCGGGCCCCATGAGCAGTTCTTC. This encodes CSVESGTSGPHEQFF.

In the case of this clone: Other DNA sequences in the same sample also yield this CDR3. The chain recombines TRBV2 with TRBJ2-5, with 9 bases that match TRBD1. Trimming cost V 5 bases and J 4 bases; bases outside gene matches: 5. The CDR3 extends over 14 amino acids. Germline assignment: CDR1 SNHLY and CDR2 FYNNEI. The CDR3 here is CASSRQGGGETQYF. As DNA, the CDR3 is TGTGCCAGCAGTCGACAGGGGGGGGGAGAGACCCAGTACTTC. Based on the CDR3 plus reference TRBV2 and TRBJ2-5, the full variable domain is EPEVTQTPSHQVTQMGQEVILRCVPISNHLYFYWYRQILGQKVEFLVSFYNNEISEKSEIFDDQFSVERPDGSNFTLKIRSTKLEDSAMYFCASSRQGGGETQYFGPGTRLLVL.

The chain links TRBV5-6 to TRBJ2-3; 9 bases map to TRBD1. The V and J ends lost 1 base and 4 bases, in that order; junction bases with no gene match: 4. The CDR3 extends over 15 amino acids. Per germline, CDR1 SGHDT and CDR2 YYEEEE. This chain's CDR3 is CASSLRDRVSDTQYF. In DNA form, the CDR3 reads TGTGCCAGCAGCTTGCGGGACAGGGTCTCAGATACGCAGTATTTT. Filled out from reference TRBV5-6 and TRBJ2-3, the complete variable domain reads DAGVTQSPTHLIKTRGQQVTLRCSPKSGHDTVSWYQQALGQGPQFIFQYYEEEERQRGNFPDRFSGHQFPNYSSELNVNALLLGDSALYLCASSLRDRVSDTQYFGPGTRLTVL.

The CDR3 nucleotides are TGCAGCGTTTCCCAGGGGTCCTACGAGCAGTACTTC. It specifies CSVSQGSYEQYF. V and J are TRBV29-1 and TRBJ2-7; D might be TRBD1 (6 bases). Germline loops: CDR1 SQVTM, CDR2 ANQGSEA. The CDR3 runs to 12 residues. The V end lost 5 bases, the J end lost 1 base, and 9 bases lay between the germline ends.

V gene TRBV4-2 combines with J gene TRBJ2-7, with TRBD2 matching over 8 bases. Trimming removed 0 bases from V and 4 bases from J; junction bases left unmatched: 8. The CDR3 spans 16 residues. Germline V lookup: CDR1 LGHNA, CDR2 YNFKEQ. This CDR3 reads CASSQEGAGDWYEQYF. The DNA for the CDR3 is TGTGCCAGCAGCCAAGAAGGAGCGGGAGATTGGTACGAGCAGTACTTC.

The chain joins TRBV27 to TRBJ2-3; D is tentatively TRBD1 or TRBD2 (6 bases each). The CDR3 consists of 19 residues. The V end lost 5 bases, the J end lost 1 base, and 25 bases lay between the germline ends. The germline V gene has CDR1 MNHEY and CDR2 SMNVEV (reference sequence). This CDR3 reads CASSLPGGGRAIGTDTQYF. The CDR3 DNA sequence: TGTGCCAGCAGTCTCCCCGGGGGCGGCAGGGCTATCGGCACAGATACGCAGTATTTT.

The V call is TRBV5-5, the J call TRBJ2-7; D gene unclear. The CDR3 has 13 amino acids. CDR1 is SGHKS, CDR2 YYEKEE, per germline (reference sequence). Trimming removed 2 bases at V and 3 bases at J, with 9 bases between. The CDR3, as DNA: TGTGCCAGCAGCTTCGAGCCCTACTACGAGCAGTACTTC. This sequence encodes CASSFEPYYEQYF. The entire variable domain, with the rest obtained from reference TRBV5-5 and TRBJ2-7, is as follows: DAGVTQSPTHLIKTRGQQVTLRCSPISGHKSVSWYQQVLGQGPQFIFQYYEKEERGRGNFPDRFSARQFPNYSSELNVNALLLGDSALYLCASSFEPYYEQYFGPGTRLTVT.

The CDR3 DNA reads TGTGCCAGCAGTTTAACGGCGGGAGTCTCCTACGAGCAGTACTTC. It translates to CASSLTAGVSYEQYF. The genes are TRBV28 and TRBJ2-7; TRBD2 aligns across 7 bases. The germline V gene encodes CDR1 MDHEN and CDR2 SYDVKM. There are 15 residues in the CDR3. Germline trimming cut 2 bases from V and 0 bases from J; bases unmatched to any gene: 4. The whole variable domain, remainder taken from reference TRBV28 and TRBJ2-7, is DVKVTQSSRYLVKRTGEKVFLECVQDMDHENMFWYRQDPGLGLRLIYFSYDVKMKEKGDIPEGYSVSREKKERFSLILESASTNQTSMYLCASSLTAGVSYEQYFGPGTRLTVT.